Listed below are T cell receptor beta chains from one sample, sequenced in a study of identical twins. TCRdb re-derived calls from the 5' RACE reads in MiXCR, one entry per CDR3 protein. Here the sample spans around 95,000 distinct CDR3 sequences, under 6.5% being singletons. The sample was memory T cells sorted from blood. These receptors originate from a woman between 45 and 65 years old in good health. Both conserved end residues are part of each CDR3. Fields, in order: V gene, D gene, J gene, CDR3 protein. The D gene is left open where the match is weak.

v_call: TRBV6-5
d_call: TRBD1
j_call: TRBJ2-2
cdr3_aa: CASSYGPTGRNTGELFF

v_call: TRBV4-1
d_call: .
j_call: TRBJ2-5
cdr3_aa: CASSQRPGEGQETQYF

v_call: TRBV10-3
d_call: .
j_call: TRBJ2-7
cdr3_aa: CAIADSYEQYF

v_call: TRBV5-1
d_call: .
j_call: TRBJ1-2
cdr3_aa: CASTSMWGDGYTF

v_call: TRBV7-9
d_call: .
j_call: TRBJ1-2
cdr3_aa: CASSLSFYGYTF

v_call: TRBV12-3/TRBV12-4
d_call: .
j_call: TRBJ1-2
cdr3_aa: CASSPTGGGYTF

v_call: TRBV25-1
d_call: TRBD1
j_call: TRBJ1-6
cdr3_aa: CASTGTGPSPLHF

v_call: TRBV24-1
d_call: .
j_call: TRBJ2-2
cdr3_aa: CATSETGENTGELFF

v_call: TRBV11-2
d_call: .
j_call: TRBJ2-7
cdr3_aa: CASSLYQGPEQYF

v_call: TRBV21-1
d_call: .
j_call: TRBJ1-5
cdr3_aa: CASSKAWYGISGDQPQHF

v_call: TRBV6-5
d_call: .
j_call: TRBJ1-1
cdr3_aa: CASSYRGVMNTEAFF

v_call: TRBV10-1
d_call: .
j_call: TRBJ1-1
cdr3_aa: CASQKEGSEAFF

v_call: TRBV9
d_call: .
j_call: TRBJ2-4
cdr3_aa: CASSGGDSKNIQYF

v_call: TRBV10-3
d_call: .
j_call: TRBJ1-1
cdr3_aa: CAISESFGENTEAFF

v_call: TRBV20-1
d_call: TRBD2
j_call: TRBJ2-5
cdr3_aa: CSAEPRGGDQETQYF

v_call: TRBV7-2
d_call: TRBD2
j_call: TRBJ2-3
cdr3_aa: CASSLEGTSGSRNTQYF

v_call: TRBV9
d_call: TRBD1
j_call: TRBJ1-4
cdr3_aa: CASSRTGTGVEKLFF

v_call: TRBV3-1
d_call: TRBD2
j_call: TRBJ2-7
cdr3_aa: CASSTPAGVYEQYF

v_call: TRBV12-3/TRBV12-4
d_call: .
j_call: TRBJ2-5
cdr3_aa: CASTRGAETQYF

v_call: TRBV9
d_call: TRBD2
j_call: TRBJ2-7
cdr3_aa: CASSGGGSYEQYF

v_call: TRBV11-2
d_call: .
j_call: TRBJ2-2
cdr3_aa: CASSLEVRQRERFTGELFF

v_call: TRBV19
d_call: TRBD1
j_call: TRBJ2-5
cdr3_aa: CASSDSGQRETQYF

v_call: TRBV6-1
d_call: TRBD2
j_call: TRBJ2-3
cdr3_aa: CASTSPGLAGGTDTQYF

v_call: TRBV6-6
d_call: .
j_call: TRBJ2-4
cdr3_aa: CASSLLGGRVLAKNIQYF

v_call: TRBV5-1
d_call: .
j_call: TRBJ2-5
cdr3_aa: CASKAGKETQYF

v_call: TRBV12-3/TRBV12-4
d_call: .
j_call: TRBJ2-1
cdr3_aa: CASRGTNYNEQFF

v_call: TRBV6-4
d_call: .
j_call: TRBJ2-2
cdr3_aa: CASSFQNTGELFF

v_call: TRBV6-5
d_call: TRBD2
j_call: TRBJ2-7
cdr3_aa: CASRLRLAGTYEQYF

v_call: TRBV6-5
d_call: .
j_call: TRBJ1-2
cdr3_aa: CASSSLTVGYTF

v_call: TRBV3-1
d_call: TRBD1
j_call: TRBJ1-4
cdr3_aa: CASSQGGQTNEKLFF

v_call: TRBV11-2
d_call: .
j_call: TRBJ2-7
cdr3_aa: CASSLTRRTYEQYF

v_call: TRBV3-1
d_call: .
j_call: TRBJ2-1
cdr3_aa: CASSQGSFTRVEQFF

v_call: TRBV5-1
d_call: .
j_call: TRBJ2-3
cdr3_aa: CASSLTRSSTDTQYF